A selection of T cell receptor beta chains follows, all from one sample in a study of T-cell memory formation after mild COVID-19. Using its own MiXCR run on the 5' RACE reads, TCRdb lists one record per CDR3 protein. The sample holds approximately 290,000 distinct CDR3 sequences, 15% to 20% seen once. Sequences were obtained from PBMCs or a T cell subset sorted from them (not recorded which). The receptors derive from a man between 18 and 35 years old who had mild COVID-19 (a few samples of this study predate the infection). Cell type and time point are not known. Each CDR3 is given with its conserved first and last residue. A D gene is named only where the DNA matches it firmly. Size is omitted from some rows. Given values are once, few, many or a class for expanded clones.

>NA|17|TRBV5-1|TRBJ1-5|few
CASSFSPSDGSNQPQHF
TGCGCCAGCAGCTTCTCCCCTTCTGACGGAAGCAATCAGCCCCAGCATTTT
>NA|15|TRBV5-4|TRBJ2-7|few
CASSFGTTIYYEQYF
TGTGCCAGCAGCTTTGGGACAACGATCTATTACGAGCAGTACTTC
>TRBD2|15|TRBV9|TRBJ2-1|NA
CASSPRTSLLNEQFF
TGTGCCAGCAGCCCCCGGACTAGCCTCCTCAATGAGCAGTTCTTC
>NA|15|TRBV7-9|TRBJ1-2|NA
CASSLIIDGGYGYTF
TGTGCCAGCAGCTTAATTATCGACGGAGGATATGGCTACACCTTC
>NA|13|TRBV19|TRBJ2-2|NA
CASESRGSGELFF
TGTGCCAGTGAATCCAGGGGATCCGGGGAGCTGTTTTTT
>TRBD1|16|TRBV14|TRBJ1-2|NA
CASSPFPTGATGGYTF
TGTGCCAGCAGCCCCTTTCCGACAGGGGCGACGGGTGGCTACACCTTC
>TRBD1|14|TRBV20-1|TRBJ1-5|NA
CSARGAGDNQPQHF
TGCAGTGCCAGGGGGGCAGGTGACAATCAGCCCCAGCATTTT
>NA|15|TRBV4-3|TRBJ2-7|NA
CASSQMLQDGYEQYF
TGCGCCAGCAGCCAAATGCTACAGGACGGCTACGAGCAGTACTTC
>TRBD1|17|TRBV10-3|TRBJ1-2|NA
CATTPPGRGRNVYGYTF
TGTGCCACCACCCCCCCGGGCAGGGGGCGCAATGTCTATGGCTACACCTTC
>NA|16|TRBV5-1|TRBJ1-2|few
CASSLRDPTNNYGYTF
TGCGCCAGCAGCCTCAGGGACCCCACCAACAATTATGGCTACACCTTC
>NA|15|TRBV6-5|TRBJ2-3|few
CASSYSVRERDTQYF
TGTGCCAGCAGTTACTCGGTCAGGGAAAGAGATACGCAGTATTTT
>TRBD2|14|TRBV6-1|TRBJ2-3|NA
CASSVYGLADTQYF
TGTGCCAGCAGTGTCTATGGACTAGCGGATACGCAGTATTTT
>NA|13|TRBV6-5|TRBJ2-1|NA
CASSYDESNEQFF
TGTGCCAGCAGTTACGACGAAAGCAATGAGCAGTTCTTC
>TRBD1|14|TRBV19|TRBJ1-6|NA
CASRDRELNSPLHF
TGTGCCAGTAGGGACAGGGAGTTGAATTCACCCCTCCACTTT
>NA|14|TRBV7-8|TRBJ1-1|many
CASSSYSVKPEAFF
TGTGCCAGCAGCTCCTACAGCGTAAAACCTGAAGCTTTCTTT
>NA|16|TRBV5-5|TRBJ2-2|few
CASSLGGATNTGELFF
TGTGCCAGCAGCTTGGGTGGGGCTACGAACACCGGGGAGCTGTTTTTT
>NA|12|TRBV20-1|TRBJ2-3|NA
CSASPRTGTQYF
TGCAGTGCTAGCCCCAGAACCGGTACGCAGTATTTT
>TRBD1|14|TRBV5-1|TRBJ1-2|few
CASSPGDRGHGYTF
TGCGCCAGCAGCCCTGGGGACAGGGGACATGGCTACACCTTC
>TRBD1|14|TRBV27|TRBJ1-5|few
CASRTAGGDQPQHF
TGTGCCAGCAGGACAGCAGGGGGCGATCAGCCCCAGCATTTT
>NA|15|TRBV19|TRBJ2-7|NA
CASSFTGNPSYEQYF
TGTGCCAGTAGTTTCACAGGGAACCCCTCCTACGAGCAGTACTTC
>NA|17|TRBV5-6|TRBJ1-1|NA
CASSLGGTFDLNTEAFF
TGTGCCAGCAGCTTGGGAGGTACATTCGACCTAAACACTGAAGCTTTCTTT
>NA|13|TRBV7-3|TRBJ1-1|NA
CASSRAGGYEAFF
TGTGCCAGCAGCCGTGCGGGGGGCTATGAAGCTTTCTTT
>NA|15|TRBV4-3|TRBJ2-3|few
CASSQLGLRTDTQYF
TGCGCCAGCAGCCAACTGGGACTCCGCACAGATACGCAGTATTTT
>NA|16|TRBV15|TRBJ2-3|few
CATSRDQGWSDFTQYF
TGTGCCACCAGCAGAGATCAGGGGTGGAGTGACTTTACGCAGTATTTT
>NA|13|TRBV12-3/TRBV12-4|TRBJ1-4|NA
CASSSWGGEKLFF
TGTGCCAGCAGTTCTTGGGGGGGTGAAAAACTGTTTTTT
>NA|14|TRBV12-3/TRBV12-4|TRBJ2-1|many
CASTTGGGPDEQFF
TGTGCCAGCACCACGGGTGGCGGGCCAGATGAGCAGTTCTTC
>NA|14|TRBV5-1|TRBJ2-3|few
CASSNGQPTDTQYF
TGCGCCAGCAGCAACGGACAGCCCACAGATACGCAGTATTTT
>NA|14|TRBV4-1|TRBJ2-7|NA
CASSRQTDGYEQYF
TGCGCCAGCAGCCGACAAACGGACGGGTACGAGCAGTACTTC
>TRBD1|15|TRBV7-2|TRBJ1-6|NA
CASRRQGNEHSPLHF
TGTGCCAGCAGGCGACAGGGGAATGAGCATTCACCCCTCCACTTT
>TRBD2|14|TRBV29-1|TRBJ2-5|few
CSVSIAGGAETQYF
TGCAGCGTTTCGATAGCGGGGGGGGCTGAGACCCAGTACTTC
>NA|12|TRBV9|TRBJ1-1|few
CASSSLVTEAFF
TGTGCCAGCAGCTCTTTGGTCACTGAAGCTTTCTTT
>NA|13|TRBV2|TRBJ2-5|few
CASSVGHGETQYF
TGTGCCAGCAGCGTGGGACACGGAGAGACCCAGTACTTC
>NA|11|TRBV5-1|TRBJ1-1|NA
CASSLGAEAFF
TGCGCCAGCAGCCTGGGGGCCGAAGCTTTCTTT
>NA|13|TRBV20-1|TRBJ2-1|NA
CSASDSSYNEQFF
TGCAGTGCTAGTGACAGCTCCTACAATGAGCAGTTCTTC
>TRBD1|15|TRBV27|TRBJ1-4|NA
CASSFVGQGFEKLFF
TGTGCCAGCAGTTTCGTGGGACAGGGGTTTGAAAAACTGTTTTTT
>TRBD2|14|TRBV7-3|TRBJ2-1|NA
CASSGSGGHNEQFF
TGTGCCAGCAGCGGCAGCGGGGGCCACAATGAGCAGTTCTTC
>NA|15|TRBV15|TRBJ2-5|NA
CATSSSLMKGETQYF
TGTGCCACCAGCAGTTCACTGATGAAGGGGGAGACCCAGTACTTC
>TRBD2|14|TRBV5-1|TRBJ2-3|few
CASSLGDYPDTQYF
TGCGCCAGCAGCTTGGGGGACTATCCTGATACGCAGTATTTT
>TRBD1|15|TRBV19|TRBJ1-2|NA
CASSIGLGQNYGYTF
TGTGCCAGTAGTATCGGCCTGGGACAGAACTATGGCTACACCTTC
>NA|14|TRBV10-3|TRBJ1-5|few
CAISDWQGLEPQHF
TGTGCCATCAGTGACTGGCAGGGGTTGGAGCCCCAGCATTTT
>NA|14|TRBV11-2|TRBJ2-5|NA
CASSSAGVRETQYF
TGTGCCAGCAGCTCAGCAGGGGTCAGAGAGACCCAGTACTTC
>TRBD2|16|TRBV4-2|TRBJ2-3|few
CASSQPTGGPKDTQYF
TGTGCCAGCAGCCAACCGACGGGGGGGCCAAAAGATACGCAGTATTTT
>NA|15|TRBV10-2|TRBJ1-4|few
CASSERAVNPEKLFF
TGCGCCAGCAGTGAAAGAGCGGTAAACCCTGAAAAACTGTTTTTT
>NA|15|TRBV28|TRBJ2-3|NA
CASSQPGQLTDTQYF
TGTGCCAGCAGTCAACCGGGGCAGCTCACAGATACGCAGTATTTT
>NA|12|TRBV28|TRBJ2-5|NA
CASSLLRETQYF
TGTGCCAGCAGTTTGTTGCGGGAGACCCAGTACTTC
>NA|14|TRBV6-5|TRBJ1-1|few
CASRRIGTGTEAFF
TGTGCCAGCAGAAGAATTGGGACTGGGACTGAAGCTTTCTTT
>NA|13|TRBV7-2|TRBJ1-1|few
CASSYSGAAEAFF
TGTGCCAGCAGCTACTCTGGGGCGGCTGAAGCTTTCTTT
>NA|15|TRBV7-9|TRBJ1-6|NA
CASSLDGGDNSPLHF
TGTGCCAGCAGCTTAGATGGAGGGGATAATTCACCCCTCCACTTT
>NA|13|TRBV20-1|TRBJ1-2|few
CSARDLGNYGYTF
TGCAGTGCTAGAGATCTGGGAAACTATGGCTACACCTTC
>NA|12|TRBV12-3/TRBV12-4|TRBJ2-5|few
CASSFTAVTQYF
TGTGCCAGCAGTTTCACGGCAGTGACCCAGTACTTC
>NA|11|TRBV27|TRBJ1-2|few
CASSSGQGYTF
NA
>NA|13|TRBV12-3/TRBV12-4|TRBJ2-2|NA
CASATLGTGELFF
TGTGCCAGCGCCACACTGGGGACCGGGGAGCTGTTTTTT
>NA|12|TRBV6-2/TRBV6-3|TRBJ2-7|NA
CASGSGFGEQYF
TGTGCCAGCGGTAGCGGTTTCGGGGAGCAGTACTTC